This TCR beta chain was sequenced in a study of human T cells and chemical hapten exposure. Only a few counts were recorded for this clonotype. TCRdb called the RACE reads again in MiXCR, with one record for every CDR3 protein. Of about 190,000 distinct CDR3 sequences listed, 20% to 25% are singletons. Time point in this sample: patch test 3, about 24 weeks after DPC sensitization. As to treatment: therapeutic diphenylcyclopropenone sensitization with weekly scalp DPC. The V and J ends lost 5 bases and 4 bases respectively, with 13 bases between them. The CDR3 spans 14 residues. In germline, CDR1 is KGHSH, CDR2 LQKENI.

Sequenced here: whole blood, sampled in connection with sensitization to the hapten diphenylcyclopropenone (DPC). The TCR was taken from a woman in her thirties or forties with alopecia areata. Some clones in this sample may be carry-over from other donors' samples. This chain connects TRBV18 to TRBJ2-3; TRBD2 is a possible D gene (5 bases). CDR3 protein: CASSTGEGADTQYF. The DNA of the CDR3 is TGTGCCAGCTCAACTGGAGAGGGTGCAGATACGCAGTATTTT. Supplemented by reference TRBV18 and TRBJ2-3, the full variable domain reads NAGVMQNPRHLVRRRGQEARLRCSPMKGHSHVYWYRQLPEEGLKFMVYLQKENIIDESGMPKERFSAEFPKEGPSILRIQQVVRGDSAAYFCASSTGEGADTQYFGPGTRLTVL.